These 4 T cell receptor beta chains were all obtained from the same sample, sequenced in a study of T cell responses to AZD1222 COVID-19 vaccine. Profiled with immunoSEQ multiplex PCR; TCRdb holds only in-frame clones, not every one. The data contain about 150,000 clones, 91% of them singletons. This specimen consisted of peripheral blood, obtained 28 days after the second AZD1222 dose. Receptors were obtained from an adult who received the AZD1222 COVID-19 vaccine.

The V and J genes are TRBV19 and TRBJ1-1, with D unresolved. V dropped 3 bases and J dropped 6 bases, with 14 bases sitting between them. This CDR3 comprises 14 residues. CDR1 is LNHDA and CDR2 is SQIVND in the germline V gene (reference sequence). CDR3 in DNA: TGTGCCAGTAGTATTAACAATAGACACTCTGAAGCTTTCTTT. Protein product: CASSINNRHSEAFF.

The chain is built from TRBV5-4 and TRBJ2-3; maybe TRBD1 (6 bases). This CDR3 contains 14 residues. The germline V gene has CDR1 SGHNT and CDR2 YYREEE (reference sequence). V was cut by 4 bases and J by 2 bases, with 11 bases left in between. The CDR3, as DNA: TGTGCCAGCAGCCAAAGGGGGTCCACAGATACGCAGTATTTT. Encoded protein: CASSQRGSTDTQYF.

J is TRBJ2-7 and V is TRBV28, with a weak D call TRBD2 (6 bases). The V and J ends lost 11 bases and 1 base respectively, with 21 bases between them. The length of the CDR3 is 15 residues. In germline, CDR1 is MDHEN, CDR2 SYDVKM. The CDR3 is CASQGVAENSYEQYF. Written as DNA, the CDR3 is TGTGCCTCCCAAGGGGTAGCGGAAAATTCCTACGAGCAGTACTTC.

This sequence joins TRBV27 and TRBJ1-2; TRBD1 might be the D (6 bases). Per the germline V gene, CDR1 is MNHEY and CDR2 is SMNVEV (reference sequence). The V end lost 2 bases, the J end lost 0 bases, and 13 bases lay between the germline ends. The CDR3 covers 16 residues. The CDR3 nucleotides are TGTGCCAGCAGTTTAGACCGGGACATAGCTAACTATGGCTACACCTTC. It encodes CASSLDRDIANYGYTF.